The clone carrying this TCR beta chain was seen only a few times. Its antigen is unidentified. The CDR3 has 15 amino acids. Germline V gene data show CDR1 as MNHEY and CDR2 as SMNVEV (reference sequence). The V end was cut by 6 bases, the J end by 0 bases, with 14 bases between. A template switching step contributed a universal primer site, while unique molecular identifiers were present in the cDNA. TCRdb processed the 5' RACE reads anew with MiXCR; each CDR3 protein has one entry. Here the sample spans about 220,000 distinct CDR3 sequences, 7.5% being singletons. The data originate from a study of identical twins. Study-wide points: Analyses of zero insertions could, in part, be confounded by invariant MAIT and iNKT cells. It was cross-sectional statistical analysis, not following the same donors, that the conclusions relied on.

The sample also formed part of further work on yellow fever vaccine responses in identical twins.

Sequencing was carried out using memory (CD45RO+) T cells sorted from blood. The receptor comes from a woman aged 18 to 35 in good health. This chain uses TRBV27 with TRBJ1-2; D gene ambiguous. CDR3 DNA sequence: TGTGCCAGCAGCTCCCCCGGAGGGTCTAACTATGGCTACACCTTC. This codes for CASSSPGGSNYGYTF.